This is a list of T cell receptor beta chains from one sample in a study of blood T cell repertoires in COVID-19. The method was immunoSEQ multiplex PCR; TCRdb's version includes in-frame clones alone and lacks a portion of them. Of roughly 290,000 clones listed, around 87% are singletons. Material for sequencing was peripheral blood. The receptors derive from a woman in her twenties or thirties who had recovered from COVID-19. Each CDR3 is given with its conserved first and last residue. The D gene is left open where the match is weak. Size is omitted from some rows. Given values are once, few, many or a class for expanded clones.

v_gene	abundance	j_gene	d_gene	CDR3aa	CDR3nt
TRBV27	NA	TRBJ1-1	TRBD1	CASSLLGQGDAEAFF	TGTGCCAGCAGTTTATTAGGACAGGGGGATGCTGAAGCTTTCTTT
TRBV7-8	NA	TRBJ2-1	TRBD1	CASSRIRQGSYNEQFF	TGTGCCAGCAGCCGGATCCGACAGGGCTCCTACAATGAGCAGTTCTTC
TRBV27	NA	TRBJ2-7	NA	CASRTDSSYEQYF	TGTGCCAGCAGGACAGATAGCTCCTACGAGCAGTACTTC
TRBV7-2	NA	TRBJ1-2	NA	CASSGAGGVDGYTF	TGTGCCAGCAGCGGCGCGGGGGGTGTGGATGGCTACACCTTC
TRBV19	NA	TRBJ1-5	NA	CASSIKWQGNQPQHF	TGTGCCAGTAGTATAAAATGGCAGGGTAATCAGCCCCAGCATTTT
TRBV4-1	NA	TRBJ2-7	TRBD2	CASSQSSGRYPLEQYF	TGCGCCAGCAGCCAATCCAGCGGGAGGTACCCCCTCGAGCAGTACTTC
TRBV7-9	NA	TRBJ2-5	NA	CASSFLGGLQETQYF	TGTGCCAGCAGCTTTTTGGGGGGGCTCCAAGAGACCCAGTACTTC
TRBV28	NA	TRBJ1-1	NA	CASSSGTGGTEAFF	TGTGCCAGCAGTTCCGGGACCGGGGGTACTGAAGCTTTCTTT
TRBV20-1	once	TRBJ2-3	NA	CSARSGDTQYF	TGCAGTGCTAGGAGCGGGGATACGCAGTATTTT
TRBV5-1	NA	TRBJ2-2	TRBD2	CASGRGDYPGELFF	TGCGCCAGCGGGCGGGGGGATTACCCCGGGGAGCTGTTTTTT
TRBV29-1	NA	TRBJ2-1	TRBD1	CSVGTGKFNEQFF	TGCAGCGTGGGGACAGGGAAGTTCAATGAGCAGTTCTTC
TRBV19	NA	TRBJ1-1	NA	CASSMYAREGTEAFF	TGTGCCAGTAGTATGTATGCCAGGGAGGGGACTGAAGCTTTCTTT
TRBV29-1	NA	TRBJ1-3	NA	CSVEDGGGAYNSGNTIYF	TGCAGCGTTGAAGACGGAGGAGGCGCTTACAACTCTGGAAACACCATATATTTT
TRBV9	NA	TRBJ1-3	NA	CASSVAADHTIYF	TGTGCCAGCAGCGTCGCGGCAGATCACACCATATATTTT
TRBV19	few	TRBJ2-5	NA	CASSISGTKAETQYF	TGTGCCAGTAGTATATCCGGGACAAAGGCAGAGACCCAGTACTTC
TRBV9	once	TRBJ1-2	NA	CASSPGGTGAYGYTF	TGTGCCAGCAGCCCGGGAGGGACGGGAGCCTATGGCTACACCTTC
TRBV30	NA	TRBJ2-1	TRBD1	CAWQGAQTYNEQFF	TGTGCCTGGCAGGGGGCACAGACCTACAATGAGCAGTTCTTC
TRBV5-1	NA	TRBJ2-7	NA	CASSPSYEQYF	TGCGCCAGCAGCCCTTCCTACGAGCAGTACTTC
TRBV4-1	NA	TRBJ1-1	NA	CASSLGNMVFF	TGCGCCAGCAGCCTGGGCAATATGGTTTTCTTT
TRBV6-5	NA	TRBJ1-5	NA	CASTETGYSNQPQHF	TGTGCCAGCACCGAAACAGGCTATAGCAATCAGCCCCAGCATTTT
TRBV19	once	TRBJ2-4	NA	CASSTRDRSNIQYF	TGTGCCAGTAGTACCCGAGACAGGTCGAACATTCAGTACTTC
TRBV3-1/TRBV3-2	NA	TRBJ2-3	NA	CASSQRSTAYTQYF	TGTGCCAGCAGCCAAAGATCGACTGCGTATACGCAGTATTTT
TRBV5-1	few	TRBJ1-2	TRBD1	CASSPDRNYGYTF	TGCGCCAGCAGCCCGGACAGGAACTATGGCTACACCTTC
TRBV7-3	NA	TRBJ2-1	NA	CASSPGLMDEQFF	TGTGCCAGCAGCCCAGGACTAATGGATGAGCAGTTCTTC
TRBV5-1	NA	TRBJ2-2	TRBD1	CASTTGGVIGELFF	TGCGCCAGCACCACAGGGGGCGTCATCGGGGAGCTGTTTTTT
TRBV6-5	NA	TRBJ1-2	NA	CASSYERVDGYTF	TGTGCCAGCAGTTACGAGCGGGTAGATGGCTACACCTTC
TRBV29-1	few	TRBJ1-3	NA	CSVPQGNTIYF	TGCAGCGTCCCGCAGGGGAACACCATATATTTT
TRBV27	NA	TRBJ2-7	NA	CASSLAGTADYEQYF	TGTGCCAGCAGTTTGGCGGGGACAGCGGACTACGAGCAGTACTTC
TRBV5-4	NA	TRBJ1-4	NA	CASSLGVAGRQEKLFF	TGTGCCAGCAGCTTGGGGGTCGCAGGGCGGCAGGAAAAACTGTTTTTT
TRBV5-4	few	TRBJ1-6	TRBD1	CASSQRQGEKSPLHF	TGTGCCAGCAGCCAGCGACAGGGTGAAAAGTCACCCCTCCACTTT
TRBV2	NA	TRBJ2-7	NA	CASSVAVYEQYF	TGTGCCAGCAGTGTGGCAGTCTACGAGCAGTACTTC
TRBV3-1/TRBV3-2	NA	TRBJ1-1	NA	CASSYRVNTEAFF	TGTGCCAGCAGCTACAGGGTGAACACTGAAGCTTTCTTT
TRBV12-3/TRBV12-4	NA	TRBJ1-4	TRBD1	CASRGQVLEKLFF	TGTGCCAGCAGAGGACAGGTCCTAGAAAAACTGTTTTTT
TRBV6-2/TRBV6-3	NA	TRBJ2-7	NA	CASSYGVRDEQYF	TGTGCCAGCAGTTACGGGGTCAGGGACGAGCAGTACTTC
TRBV21-1	NA	TRBJ1-2	NA	CASTYREGNYGYTF	TGTGCCAGCACCTACAGGGAGGGCAACTATGGCTACACCTTC
TRBV7-8	once	TRBJ2-1	TRBD2	CASSKPSGRADGEQFF	TGTGCCAGCAGTAAACCAAGCGGGAGGGCCGACGGTGAGCAGTTCTTC
TRBV30	NA	TRBJ2-3	TRBD2	CAWGPGTSGGPDTQYF	TGTGCCTGGGGCCCCGGGACTAGCGGGGGTCCAGATACGCAGTATTTT
TRBV6-2/TRBV6-3	NA	TRBJ1-1	TRBD1	CASSYTRTGENTEAFF	TGTGCCAGCAGTTACACAAGAACAGGGGAAAACACTGAAGCTTTCTTT
TRBV5-1	NA	TRBJ2-7	NA	CASSSPVLLEQYF	TGCGCCAGCAGCTCGCCAGTCCTGTTGGAGCAGTACTTC
TRBV5-1	NA	TRBJ2-2	NA	CASSRGSRAGELFF	TGCGCCAGCAGCCGGGGATCGCGGGCCGGGGAGCTGTTTTTT
TRBV5-1	NA	TRBJ2-7	TRBD2	CASSLSSGGYEQYF	TGCGCCAGCAGCTTGTCGTCGGGGGGCTACGAGCAGTACTTC
TRBV2	few	TRBJ2-7	TRBD1	CASRETGTYEQYF	TGTGCCAGCAGAGAGACAGGGACCTACGAGCAGTACTTC
TRBV5-1	NA	TRBJ2-3	TRBD1	CASSTTRDRYTDTQYF	TGCGCCAGCAGCACAACCCGGGACAGATACACAGATACGCAGTATTTT
TRBV5-1	NA	TRBJ1-6	NA	CASSFGLSSYNSPLHF	TGCGCCAGCAGCTTCGGACTGTCATCCTATAATTCACCCCTCCACTTT
TRBV12-3/TRBV12-4	once	TRBJ2-7	NA	CASSMRVYEQYF	TGTGCCAGTTCGATGAGGGTTTACGAGCAGTACTTC
TRBV27	NA	TRBJ1-5	TRBD1	CASSFRVPQGSNQPQHF	TGTGCCAGCAGTTTCCGCGTACCACAGGGGAGCAATCAGCCCCAGCATTTT
TRBV10-3	NA	TRBJ1-6	NA	CAISDAGINNSPLHF	TGTGCCATCAGTGATGCAGGGATTAATAATTCACCCCTCCACTTT
TRBV6-5	NA	TRBJ2-1	NA	CASQRGYEQFF	TGTGCCAGCCAAAGGGGATATGAGCAGTTCTTC